The rows below give T cell receptor beta chains drawn from one sample of a study of T-cell reconstitution after alpha-beta-depleted transplantation in children. TCRdb fed the PCR reads into MiXCR, producing one record per CDR3 protein. The table records 90,000 to 130,000 distinct CDR3 sequences, 10% of them present only once. Sample: PBMCs, taken before TCRalphabeta/CD19-depleted stem cell transplant. The source of these receptors is a boy aged 2 to 10 with acute lymphoblastic leukemia, due to receive a stem cell transplant. Both conserved end residues are trimmed from each CDR3. Clone sizes are given selectively: once, few, many, or a class where the clone is expanded.

V gene	J gene	clone size	CDR3 protein
TRBV7-6	TRBJ1-1	few	ASIPGAVPNTEAF
TRBV20-1	TRBJ2-1	few	SNSLSYNEQF
TRBV29-1	TRBJ2-1	few	SVGTRAGGGYNEQF
TRBV5-1	TRBJ2-3	few	ASSEGSGLGTQY
TRBV7-2	TRBJ1-5	-	ASSRGPSAQH
TRBV20-1	TRBJ2-5	many	SARGLRETQY
TRBV6-5	TRBJ2-1	few	ASRGTASRGTVYNEQF
TRBV4-2	TRBJ2-1	many	ASSQGPSGRYNEQF
TRBV5-6	TRBJ2-7	-	ASSLAAGRGTPYEQY
TRBV6-1	TRBJ2-1	-	SSSELGEYNEQF
TRBV5-1	TRBJ2-1	many	ASSLGAASYNEQF
TRBV11-2	TRBJ2-3	few	ASSLDGLASDTQY
TRBV5-1	TRBJ2-2	few	ASSFWLAGGANTGELF
TRBV5-1	TRBJ2-5	many	ASSLGPQETQY
TRBV7-2	TRBJ2-3	many	ASSLTQAADTQY
TRBV24-1	TRBJ2-2	-	ATSSPGTKNTGELF
TRBV12-3/TRBV12-4	TRBJ2-3	many	ASSLIRGADTQY
TRBV25-1	TRBJ1-4	few	ASSERQGEEKLF
TRBV20-1	TRBJ2-5	many	SAAPGTGGTQY
TRBV12-3/TRBV12-4	TRBJ2-7	many	ASSLTGLYEQY
TRBV12-3/TRBV12-4	TRBJ2-3	many	ASSFRGSGTDTQY
TRBV5-5	TRBJ2-7	many	ASSLNLAGQGYHEQY
TRBV2	TRBJ2-2	many	ASREQGPTGELF
TRBV7-9	TRBJ2-1	many	ASSPRVYLAGQF
TRBV6-5	TRBJ2-3	many	ASSYLAGGPTEADTQY
TRBV10-3	TRBJ2-5	-	AISDRGRAGETQY
TRBV19	TRBJ2-2	-	ASSVLIGTGELF
TRBV6-1	TRBJ2-1	few	ASSQSSGTSSYNEQF
TRBV12-3/TRBV12-4	TRBJ2-1	many	ASSLETSSYNEQF
TRBV9	TRBJ1-2	few	ASSVAIFQDYGYT
TRBV6-2/TRBV6-3	TRBJ2-1	-	ASNPGGVDEQF
TRBV4-1	TRBJ2-3	many	ASSQVETETSTDTQY
TRBV7-2	TRBJ2-2	-	ASSLVRAGELF
TRBV20-1	TRBJ2-5	many	SVGSLAGVLETQY
TRBV29-1	TRBJ2-4	few	SVGQSAKNIQY
TRBV20-1	TRBJ2-3	many	SAATGASWSTDTQY
TRBV20-1	TRBJ2-5	many	SARPQKETQY
TRBV20-1	TRBJ2-7	-	SAPRGGGQY
TRBV6-1	TRBJ2-4	few	ASSEEGQGVKNIQY
TRBV7-9	TRBJ2-7	-	ASSLASLAGGPRISYEQY
TRBV28	TRBJ2-5	-	ASRGLAGGQETQY
TRBV5-1	TRBJ2-3	many	ASSYVSGSETDTQY
TRBV6-2/TRBV6-3	TRBJ2-3	-	ASSYGVSTDTQY
TRBV6-5	TRBJ2-3	-	ASSYGEGGSTDTQY
TRBV7-2	TRBJ1-3	-	ASSFRFGNTIY
TRBV9	TRBJ1-1	-	ASSVGGSMNTEAF
TRBV4-2	TRBJ2-5	-	ASSQEGSGGYQETQY